The rows below give T cell receptor beta chains drawn from one sample of a study of blood T cell repertoires in COVID-19. Only in-frame clones appear in the TCRdb table, and some are missing; sequencing was by immunoSEQ multiplex PCR. The sample consists of about 180,000 clones, approximately 78% of them appearing once. Sequenced material: peripheral blood. The receptors come from a woman aged 80 or over with COVID-19, enrolled during active disease. Both conserved end residues are part of each CDR3. A D gene is named only where the DNA matches it firmly. A row's size may be missing; if present it is once, few, many or a size class.

V	D	size	J	CDR3	DNA
TRBV27	TRBD2	NA	TRBJ2-5	CASSSRTSGRLLETQYF	TGTGCCAGCAGTTCACGGACTAGCGGGAGATTATTAGAGACCCAGTACTTC
TRBV4-2	TRBD2	NA	TRBJ2-7	CASSQPGLAATEQYF	TGTGCCAGCAGCCAGCCGGGACTAGCGGCAACCGAGCAGTACTTC
TRBV7-2	NA	NA	TRBJ1-1	CASSLNSEMKAFF	TGTGCCAGCAGCTTAAATAGCGAGATGAAAGCTTTCTTT
TRBV11-2	NA	NA	TRBJ2-3	CASSFGLTSTDTQYF	TGTGCCAGCAGCTTTGGACTTACTAGCACAGATACGCAGTATTTT
TRBV2	NA	NA	TRBJ1-2	CASSEGRSNYGYTF	TGTGCCAGCAGTGAAGGTCGGTCTAACTATGGCTACACCTTC
TRBV6-1	NA	once	TRBJ1-2	CASSDGTQTGYTF	TGTGCCAGCAGTGATGGGACACAGACTGGCTACACCTTC
TRBV15	TRBD1	few	TRBJ2-7	CATSRGQPYEQYF	TGTGCCACCAGCCGGGGACAGCCCTACGAGCAGTACTTC
TRBV5-4	TRBD2	NA	TRBJ2-3	CASSAGLAGPDTQYF	TGTGCCAGCAGCGCGGGACTAGCGGGTCCCGATACGCAGTATTTT
TRBV2	TRBD2	NA	TRBJ2-5	CASLREAGRETQYF	TGTGCCAGCCTCAGGGAAGCGGGAAGAGAGACCCAGTACTTC
TRBV5-1	TRBD1	few	TRBJ1-4	CASSPGQGIPTNEKLFF	TGCGCCAGCAGCCCTGGACAGGGGATTCCAACTAATGAAAAACTGTTTTTT
TRBV6-2/TRBV6-3	NA	NA	TRBJ2-2	CASSYGGYNGELFF	TGTGCCAGCAGTTACGGGGGGTACAACGGGGAGCTGTTTTTT
TRBV19	TRBD1	NA	TRBJ2-7	CASSNPPTGTYEQYF	TGTGCCAGTAGTAACCCCCCGACAGGGACCTACGAGCAGTACTTC
TRBV6-1	TRBD2	NA	TRBJ2-3	CASSEIAGTQYF	TGTGCCAGCAGTGAGATAGCGGGTACGCAGTATTTT
TRBV10-3	NA	NA	TRBJ1-1	CAISVGGQNTEAFF	TGTGCCATCAGTGTTGGAGGGCAGAACACTGAAGCTTTCTTT
TRBV2	TRBD2	NA	TRBJ2-5	CASKYSSGEETQYF	TGTGCCAGCAAGTATTCTAGCGGGGAAGAGACCCAGTACTTC
TRBV6-2/TRBV6-3	NA	once	TRBJ1-4	CASSARPNRGKLFF	TGTGCCAGCAGTGCTCGGCCGAATCGCGGAAAACTGTTTTTT
TRBV11-2	NA	NA	TRBJ1-1	CASSLDSSVEAFF	TGTGCCAGCAGCTTAGATTCGTCGGTTGAAGCTTTCTTT
TRBV5-6	NA	NA	TRBJ1-4	CASSLAGPWEKLFF	TGTGCCAGCAGCTTGGCGGGTCCGTGGGAAAAACTGTTTTTT
TRBV5-1	NA	NA	TRBJ2-5	CASSLTVYETQYF	TGCGCCAGCAGCCTTACAGTATATGAGACCCAGTACTTC
TRBV19	TRBD2	NA	TRBJ2-5	CASSGSGRETQYF	TGTGCCAGTAGCGGGAGCGGGAGAGAGACCCAGTACTTC
TRBV7-9	NA	NA	TRBJ2-7	CASSLGADSYEQYF	TGTGCCAGCAGCTTAGGAGCGGACTCCTACGAGCAGTACTTC
TRBV3-1/TRBV3-2	TRBD2	NA	TRBJ2-7	CASSQGLAGGYEQYF	TGTGCCAGCAGCCAAGGACTAGCGGGAGGCTACGAGCAGTACTTC
TRBV5-1	NA	NA	TRBJ1-4	CASSQYRATNEKLFF	TGCGCCAGCAGCCAATACAGGGCAACTAATGAAAAACTGTTTTTT
TRBV5-4	NA	NA	TRBJ2-5	CASSFRGEETQYF	TGTGCCAGCAGCTTCCGCGGGGAAGAGACCCAGTACTTC
TRBV7-9	TRBD1	NA	TRBJ2-7	CASSLISTGGYEQYF	TGTGCCAGCAGCTTGATCTCAACAGGGGGCTACGAGCAGTACTTC
TRBV7-8	NA	NA	TRBJ1-2	CASSRGRGSNYGYTF	TGTGCCAGCAGCCGAGGGAGAGGAAGTAACTATGGCTACACCTTC
TRBV7-9	TRBD2	NA	TRBJ2-5	CASSWGLSSVLETQYF	TGTGCCAGCAGCTGGGGACTATCCTCTGTACTCGAGACCCAGTACTTC
TRBV20-1	NA	NA	TRBJ2-3	CSASRDPGWTDTQYF	TGCAGTGCTAGTAGGGATCCAGGGTGGACAGATACGCAGTATTTT
TRBV27	TRBD1	NA	TRBJ2-1	CASSSGQGSSYNEQFF	TGTGCCAGCAGTTCCGGACAGGGCAGCTCCTACAATGAGCAGTTCTTC
TRBV10-3	NA	NA	TRBJ2-5	CAISEPGETQYF	TGTGCCATCAGTGAGCCGGGAGAGACCCAGTACTTC
TRBV10-3	NA	NA	TRBJ2-5	CAISEYPGSQETQYF	TGTGCCATCAGTGAGTACCCAGGGTCCCAAGAGACCCAGTACTTC
TRBV5-4	TRBD2	NA	TRBJ2-3	CALTSGGPSTDTQYF	TGTGCCCTGACTAGCGGGGGGCCGAGCACAGATACGCAGTATTTT
TRBV7-2	TRBD2	few	TRBJ2-5	CASSAASGRRETQYF	TGTGCCAGCAGCGCCGCTAGCGGGAGGAGGGAGACCCAGTACTTC
TRBV28	TRBD2	NA	TRBJ2-1	CASSHGTSGRAFEQFF	TGTGCCAGCAGTCACGGGACTAGCGGGAGGGCCTTTGAGCAGTTCTTC
TRBV2	NA	NA	TRBJ2-5	CASSSRETQYF	TGTGCCAGCTCTAGCAGGGAGACCCAGTACTTC
TRBV15	TRBD1	once	TRBJ1-2	CATSRRTGGNGYTF	TGTGCCACCAGCCGTCGGACAGGGGGCAATGGCTACACCTTC
TRBV2	TRBD1	NA	TRBJ2-6	CASSGNRGRLGARSNVLTF	TGTGCCAGCAGTGGAAACAGGGGGCGCCTAGGGGCTCGGTCCAACGTCCTGACTTTC
TRBV5-1	NA	NA	TRBJ1-2	CASSLDQGYDGYTF	TGCGCCAGCAGCTTGGATCAGGGCTATGATGGCTACACCTTC
TRBV5-1	NA	NA	TRBJ2-1	CASSPLGSSYNEQFF	TGCGCCAGCAGCCCCCTGGGGAGCTCCTACAATGAGCAGTTCTTC
TRBV3-1/TRBV3-2	NA	NA	TRBJ2-1	CASSQLRVRGNEQFF	TGTGCCAGCAGCCAACTCAGGGTAAGGGGCAATGAGCAGTTCTTC
TRBV19	NA	once	TRBJ2-3	CASSIRVGDTQYF	TGTGCCAGTAGTATCAGGGTTGGTGATACGCAGTATTTT
TRBV19	NA	NA	TRBJ1-6	CASSIVALPGDLHF	TGTGCCAGTAGTATAGTAGCTCTACCGGGGGACCTCCACTTT
TRBV29-1	TRBD2	NA	TRBJ2-6	CSVGTSSSGANVLTF	TGCAGCGTTGGGACTAGCTCTTCTGGGGCCAACGTCCTGACTTTC
TRBV2	TRBD2	NA	TRBJ2-1	CASSSLAGGRNEQFF	TGTGCCAGCAGTTCTCTAGCGGGGGGGCGAAATGAGCAGTTCTTC
TRBV19	NA	NA	TRBJ1-2	CASRDLDRPTGSYTF	TGTGCCAGTAGAGACCTAGACAGGCCTACGGGGAGCTACACCTTC
TRBV4-2	TRBD2	NA	TRBJ2-5	CASSFPKREGVETQYF	TGTGCCAGCAGCTTCCCTAAGCGGGAGGGGGTGGAGACCCAGTACTTC
TRBV29-1	TRBD1	NA	TRBJ2-1	CSVARGHGEQFF	TGCAGCGTCGCCAGGGGGCATGGTGAGCAGTTCTTC
TRBV2	NA	few	TRBJ2-1	CASSELSRAEEISYNEQFF	TGTGCCAGCAGCGAGCTCTCTAGAGCGGAGGAAATCTCCTACAATGAGCAGTTCTTC
TRBV19	TRBD1	NA	TRBJ1-1	CASSILQGGVGTEAFF	TGTGCCAGTAGTATTTTACAGGGGGGAGTGGGAACTGAAGCTTTCTTT
TRBV9	NA	NA	TRBJ2-2	CASSNNVEGRNTGELFF	TGTGCCAGCAGCAATAATGTGGAGGGACGGAACACCGGGGAGCTGTTTTTT
TRBV5-5	NA	NA	TRBJ1-2	CASSLGGEYGYTF	TGTGCCAGCAGCTTGGGCGGGGAATATGGCTACACCTTC
TRBV9	TRBD2	NA	TRBJ2-7	CASSAPRAGGSYDYEQYF	TGTGCCAGCAGCGCTCCCCGAGCGGGGGGTTCCTATGATTACGAGCAGTACTTC
TRBV19	NA	NA	TRBJ1-3	CASRRRGWNRNTIYF	TGTGCCAGTCGTCGCCGGGGGTGGAATCGAAACACCATATATTTT
TRBV7-8	NA	NA	TRBJ2-2	CASSSTVSSANTGELFF	TGTGCCAGCAGCTCAACGGTTTCTAGCGCGAACACCGGGGAGCTGTTTTTT
TRBV5-4	TRBD1	NA	TRBJ1-1	CASSPKQGAGNTEAFF	TGTGCCAGCAGCCCCAAACAGGGGGCGGGGAACACTGAAGCTTTCTTT
TRBV10-3	TRBD2	NA	TRBJ2-1	CAISEGLAGDDPTQFF	TGTGCCATCAGTGAGGGGCTGGCGGGAGACGATCCTACACAGTTCTTC
TRBV4-1	TRBD2	once	TRBJ2-2	CASSRLGGGADTGELFF	TGCGCCAGCAGCCGGCTGGGCGGGGGGGCGGACACCGGGGAGCTGTTTTTT